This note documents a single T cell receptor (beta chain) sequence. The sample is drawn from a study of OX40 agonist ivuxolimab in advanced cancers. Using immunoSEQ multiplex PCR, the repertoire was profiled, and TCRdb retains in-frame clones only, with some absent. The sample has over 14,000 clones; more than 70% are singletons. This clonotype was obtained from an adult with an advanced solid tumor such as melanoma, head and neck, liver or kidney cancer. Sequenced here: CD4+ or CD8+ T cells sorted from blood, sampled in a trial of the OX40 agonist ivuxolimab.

DNA for the CDR3: TGTGCCAGTACCCCCCTACAGGGTTCCTACAATGAGCAGTTCTTC. It codes for CASTPLQGSYNEQFF. The chain uses TRBV19 and TRBJ2-1; the D gene is possibly TRBD1 (6 bases). Trimming removed 7 bases from V and 1 base from J, with 14 bases in between. CDR3 length: 15 amino acids. Germline-derived CDR1 and CDR2 are LNHDA and SQIVND (reference sequence).